The sequence of this T cell receptor beta chain was determined in a study of Graves' ophthalmopathy and Graves' hyperthyroidism. V was clipped by 3 bases and J by 0 bases, with 9 bases between them. The CDR3 spans 16 residues. Amplification of the TCR beta CDR3 regions used RNA transcripts (as template). In the first round, RT-PCR was carried out with HTBI primers, and a multiplex PCR formed the second round. TCRdb ran MiXCR on the multiplex PCR reads and lists one entry per CDR3 protein. The sample includes around 470,000 distinct CDR3 sequences, 14% seen only once; the top ten take 9.8%. This clonotype has ten or more counts. Ophthalmopathic donors had moderate-to-severe activity, CAS ≥3 and NOSPECS ≥4, with disease that had lasted under 3 months.

This chain links TRBV12-3 or TRBV12-4 with TRBJ1-6, with unresolved D. The sequence derives from a woman in her twenties or thirties with Graves' ophthalmopathy. The sequenced material came from blood. The CDR3 coding sequence is TGTGCCAGCAGTTTTAGTTGGAGCTCCTATAATTCACCCCTCCACTTT. It encodes CASSFSWSSYNSPLHF.